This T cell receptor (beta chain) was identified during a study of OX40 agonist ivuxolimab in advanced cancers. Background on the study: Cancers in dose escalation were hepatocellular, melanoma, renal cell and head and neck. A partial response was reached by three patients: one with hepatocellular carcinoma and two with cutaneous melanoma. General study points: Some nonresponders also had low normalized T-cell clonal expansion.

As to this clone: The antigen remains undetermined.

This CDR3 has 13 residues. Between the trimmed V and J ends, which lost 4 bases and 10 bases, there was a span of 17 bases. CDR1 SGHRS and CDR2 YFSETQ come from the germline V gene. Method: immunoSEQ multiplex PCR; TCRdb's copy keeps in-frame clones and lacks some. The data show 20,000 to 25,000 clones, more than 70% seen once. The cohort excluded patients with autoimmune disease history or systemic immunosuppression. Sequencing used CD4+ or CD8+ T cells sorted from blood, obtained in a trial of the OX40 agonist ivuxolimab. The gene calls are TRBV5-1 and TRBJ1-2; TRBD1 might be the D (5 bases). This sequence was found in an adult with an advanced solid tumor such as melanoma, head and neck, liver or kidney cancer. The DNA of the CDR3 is TGCGCCAGCAGCGAGCCGGGGGATTACTTCTACACCTTC. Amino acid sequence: CASSEPGDYFYTF.